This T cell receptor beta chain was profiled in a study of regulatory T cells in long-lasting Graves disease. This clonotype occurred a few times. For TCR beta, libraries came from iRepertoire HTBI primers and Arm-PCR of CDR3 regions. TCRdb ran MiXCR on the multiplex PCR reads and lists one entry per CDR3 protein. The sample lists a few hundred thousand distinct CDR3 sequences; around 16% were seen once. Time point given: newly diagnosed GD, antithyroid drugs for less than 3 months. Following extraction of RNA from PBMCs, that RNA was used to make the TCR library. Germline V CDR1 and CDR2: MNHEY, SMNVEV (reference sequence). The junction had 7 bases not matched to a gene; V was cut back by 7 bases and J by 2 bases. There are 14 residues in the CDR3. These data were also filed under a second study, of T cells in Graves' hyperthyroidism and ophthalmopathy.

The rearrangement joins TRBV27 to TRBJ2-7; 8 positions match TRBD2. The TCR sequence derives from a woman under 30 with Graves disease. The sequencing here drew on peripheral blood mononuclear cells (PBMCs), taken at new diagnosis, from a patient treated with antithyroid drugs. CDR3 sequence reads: CASTASGSAYEQYF. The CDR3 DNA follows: TGTGCCAGCACGGCTAGCGGGTCGGCCTACGAGCAGTACTTC.